The 13 T cell receptor beta chains below come from one sample, sequenced in a study of control samples from healthy donors and cancer patients. Assay used: immunoSEQ multiplex PCR; TCRdb lists only in-frame clones, some missing. Seen here are around 230,000 clones, just under 95% observed once, and the top ten hold approximately 1.6%. The sample consisted of blood. Receptors were obtained from a man aged 50-60 years in good health.

This clone appeared a single time. The chain carries TRBV27 and TRBJ1-6; D is possibly TRBD1 (5 bases). Germline V gives CDR1 MNHEY, CDR2 SMNVEV (reference sequence). V lost 5 bases to trimming and J lost 5 bases, with 10 bases between them. The CDR3 covers 14 residues. The DNA of the CDR3 is TGTGCCAGCAGTGCGGGACGGCATAATTCACCCCTCCACTTT. Translation gives CASSAGRHNSPLHF.

V and J are TRBV30 and TRBJ1-1; 7 bases align to TRBD1. With 1 base clipped from V and 7 bases from J, the junction kept 9 bases outside the gene matches. The CDR3 extends over 14 amino acids. CDR1 and CDR2 from the germline V gene are GTSNPN and SVGIG (reference sequence). This CDR3 is CAWSAEVYRGEAFF. The CDR3 DNA reads TGTGCCTGGAGTGCTGAAGTATACAGGGGTGAAGCTTTCTTT.

This chain connects TRBV3-1 (or the pseudogene TRBV3-2) to TRBJ2-7, with TRBD1 matching over 8 bases. The CDR3 is 14 amino acids. Germline values: CDR1 LGHDT, CDR2 YNNKEL (reference sequence). The trim removed 4 bases at V and 4 bases at J, leaving 6 bases unmatched. As DNA, the CDR3 is TGTGCCAGCAGCCGTTCAGGGGGCGGGTACGAGCAGTACTTC. Translated, it gives CASSRSGGGYEQYF.

This clone was found once. The chain combines TRBV2 with TRBJ2-6; D not resolved. V was trimmed by 2 bases and J by 0 bases, leaving 2 bases between them. The length of the CDR3 is 14 residues. The V gene's germline CDR1 is SNHLY and CDR2 FYNNEI. The CDR3 spells CASSELSGANVLTF. As DNA, the CDR3 is TGTGCCAGCAGTGAACTCTCTGGGGCCAACGTCCTGACTTTC.

The gene calls are TRBV30 and TRBJ2-7; the D call may be TRBD1 or TRBD2 (5 bases each). V lost 1 base, J lost 0 bases, and 10 bases lay in between. The CDR3 spans 14 residues. From germline, CDR1 is GTSNPN and CDR2 SVGIG (reference sequence). CDR3 in DNA: TGTGCCTGGAGTGGGTGGGACCCCTCCTACGAGCAGTACTTC. Translated: CAWSGWDPSYEQYF.

J is TRBJ1-3 and V is TRBV4-1, with a weak D call TRBD1 (5 bases). This CDR3 contains 18 residues. V lost 0 bases and J lost 4, with 19 bases in between. In germline, CDR1 is MGHRA, CDR2 YSYEKL. The CDR3 protein is CASSQEKRLQGEGNTIYF. The CDR3, as DNA: TGCGCCAGCAGCCAAGAGAAAAGGCTCCAGGGTGAGGGAAACACCATATATTTT.

The rearrangement links TRBV7-2 to TRBJ1-4; D is uncertain. The CDR3 is 14 residues long. Deletions cut 3 bases from V and 1 base from J, with 6 bases between. Germline V CDR1 and CDR2: SGHTA, FQGNSA. As DNA, the CDR3 is TGTGCCAGCAGCTTCTCTTTAACTAATGAAAAACTGTTTTTT. It translates to CASSFSLTNEKLFF. Combining the CDR3 with reference TRBV7-2 and TRBJ1-4 gives the whole variable domain GAGVSQSPSNKVTEKGKDVELRCDPISGHTALYWYRQSLGQGLEFLIYFQGNSAPDKSGLPSDRFSAERTGGSVSTLTIQRTQQEDSAVYLCASSFSLTNEKLFFGSGTQLSVL.

The V call is TRBV28, the J call TRBJ2-1; D remains unclear. The CDR3 has 17 residues. Looked up from germline, CDR1 is MDHEN and CDR2 is SYDVKM. V shed 4 bases and J shed 3 bases, with 19 bases lying between them. CDR3 DNA sequence: TGTGCCAGCAGTTCCCTCCGAGGCTCCTGGGACTACAATGAGCAGTTCTTC. This codes for CASSSLRGSWDYNEQFF.

The J gene is TRBJ1-4, the V gene TRBV5-6; D is possibly TRBD1 (6 bases). This CDR3 is 16 amino acids long. Germline-derived CDR1 and CDR2 are SGHDT and YYEEEE. V dropped 4 bases and J dropped 0 bases, with 13 bases sitting between them. The CDR3 DNA sequence: TGTGCCAGCAGCAGGGGGGGCGCGGCAACTAATGAAAAACTGTTTTTT. It codes for CASSRGGAATNEKLFF. Together with reference TRBV5-6 and TRBJ1-4, the CDR3 gives the full variable domain: DAGVTQSPTHLIKTRGQQVTLRCSPKSGHDTVSWYQQALGQGPQFIFQYYEEEERQRGNFPDRFSGHQFPNYSSELNVNALLLGDSALYLCASSRGGAATNEKLFFGSGTQLSVL.

In DNA, the CDR3 is TGTGCCAGCAGTTTAGGCAGGTGGACTAACTATGGCTACACCTTC. Translating gives CASSLGRWTNYGYTF. This chain uses TRBV28 with TRBJ1-2; D is uncertain. The germline V and J ends were trimmed by 2 bases and 0 bases, with 10 bases remaining between them. CDR1 and CDR2 from the germline V gene are MDHEN and SYDVKM. The CDR3 consists of 15 residues.

The CDR3 bases are TGTGCCAGCAGCGCAGGACAGATAACAACTAATGAAAAACTGTTTTTT. Translated: CASSAGQITTNEKLFF. The chain is built from TRBV7-9 and TRBJ1-4; D may be TRBD1 (6 bases). Germline lookup yields CDR1 SEHNR and CDR2 FQNEAQ (reference sequence). The length of the CDR3 is 16 residues. Trimming cost V 5 bases and J 0 bases, with 13 bases left between them.

The chain recombines TRBV28 with TRBJ1-1, with D maybe TRBD1 (6 bases). V was cut by 7 bases and J by 11 bases, with 20 bases left in between. This CDR3 is built from 13 residues. Germline values: CDR1 MDHEN, CDR2 SYDVKM. In DNA form, the CDR3 reads TGTGCCAGCATCGACCTCGGACAGTTTAAGGCTTTCTTT. Translation gives CASIDLGQFKAFF. Combining the CDR3 with reference TRBV28 and TRBJ1-1 gives the whole variable domain DVKVTQSSRYLVKRTGEKVFLECVQDMDHENMFWYRQDPGLGLRLIYFSYDVKMKEKGDIPEGYSVSREKKERFSLILESASTNQTSMYLCASIDLGQFKAFFGQGTRLTVV.

V gene TRBV29-1 combines with J gene TRBJ2-1; D remains ambiguous. V dropped 2 bases and J dropped 3 bases, with 11 bases sitting between them. Germline values: CDR1 SQVTM, CDR2 ANQGSEA. The CDR3 sequence is 14 residues long. As DNA, the CDR3 is TGCAGCGTTGAAAGTCAGCTTTACTACAATGAGCAGTTCTTC. Translating gives CSVESQLYYNEQFF.